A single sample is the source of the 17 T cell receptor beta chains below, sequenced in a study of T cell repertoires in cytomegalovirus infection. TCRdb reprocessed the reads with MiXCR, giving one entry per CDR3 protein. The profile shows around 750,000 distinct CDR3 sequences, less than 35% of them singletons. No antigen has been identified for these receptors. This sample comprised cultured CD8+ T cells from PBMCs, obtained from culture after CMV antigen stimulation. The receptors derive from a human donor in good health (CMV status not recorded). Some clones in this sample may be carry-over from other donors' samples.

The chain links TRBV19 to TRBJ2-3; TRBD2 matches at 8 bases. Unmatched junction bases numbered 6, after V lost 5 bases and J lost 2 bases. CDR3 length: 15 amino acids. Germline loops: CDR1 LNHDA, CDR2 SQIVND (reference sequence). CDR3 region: CASSAASGLTDTQYF. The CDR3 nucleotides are TGTGCCAGTAGTGCGGCTAGCGGGCTCACAGATACGCAGTATTTT.

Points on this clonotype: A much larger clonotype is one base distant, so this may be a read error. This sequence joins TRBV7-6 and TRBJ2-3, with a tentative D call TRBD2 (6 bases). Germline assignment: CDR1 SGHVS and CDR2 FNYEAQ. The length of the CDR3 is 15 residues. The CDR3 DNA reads TGTGTCAGCAGCCCTAGCCGGGGGAGCACAGATACGCAGTATTTT. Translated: CVSSPSRGSTDTQYF.

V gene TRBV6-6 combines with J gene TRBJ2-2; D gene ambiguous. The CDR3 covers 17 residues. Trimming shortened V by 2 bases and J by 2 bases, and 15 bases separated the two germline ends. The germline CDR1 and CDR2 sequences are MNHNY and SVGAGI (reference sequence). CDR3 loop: CASSYQTLSGNTGELFF. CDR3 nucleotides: TGTGCCAGCAGTTACCAGACTTTAAGTGGAAACACCGGGGAGCTGTTTTTT.

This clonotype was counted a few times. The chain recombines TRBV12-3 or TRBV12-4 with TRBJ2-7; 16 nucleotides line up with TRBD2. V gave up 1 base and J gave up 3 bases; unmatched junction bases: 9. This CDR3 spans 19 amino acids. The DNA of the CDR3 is TGTGCCAGCAGTTTAGGTGCCGGGACTAGCGGGGGGGCCCTCTACGAGCAGTACTTC. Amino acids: CASSLGAGTSGGALYEQYF.

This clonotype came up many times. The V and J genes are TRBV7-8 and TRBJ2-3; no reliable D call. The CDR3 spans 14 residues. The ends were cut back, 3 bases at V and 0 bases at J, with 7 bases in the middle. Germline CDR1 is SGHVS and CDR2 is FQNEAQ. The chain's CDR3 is CASSFYTSTDTQYF. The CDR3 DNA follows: TGTGCCAGCAGCTTTTATACTAGCACAGATACGCAGTATTTT.

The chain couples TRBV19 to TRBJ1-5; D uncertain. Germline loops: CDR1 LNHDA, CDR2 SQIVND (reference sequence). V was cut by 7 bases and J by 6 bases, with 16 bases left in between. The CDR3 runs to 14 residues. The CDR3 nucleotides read TGTGCCAGTACCGCGAAATGGGAGCGTCAGCCCCAGCATTTT. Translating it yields CASTAKWERQPQHF.

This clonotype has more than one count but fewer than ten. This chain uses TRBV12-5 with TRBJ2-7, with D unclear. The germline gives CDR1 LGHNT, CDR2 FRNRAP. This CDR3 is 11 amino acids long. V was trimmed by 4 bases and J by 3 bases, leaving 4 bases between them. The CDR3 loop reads CASGWGYEQYF. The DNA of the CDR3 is TGTGCTAGTGGTTGGGGCTACGAGCAGTACTTC. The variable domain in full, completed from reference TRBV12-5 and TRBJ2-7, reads DARVTQTPRHKVTEMGQEVTMRCQPILGHNTVFWYRQTMMQGLELLAYFRNRAPLDDSGMPKDRFSAEMPDATLATLKIQPSEPRDSAVYFCASGWGYEQYFGPGTRLTVT.

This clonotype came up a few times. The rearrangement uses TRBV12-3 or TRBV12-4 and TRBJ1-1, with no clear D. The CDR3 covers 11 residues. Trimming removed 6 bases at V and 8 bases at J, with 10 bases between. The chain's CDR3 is CASSFVGEAFF. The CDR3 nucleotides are TGTGCCAGCAGCTTTGTGGGGGAAGCTTTCTTT.

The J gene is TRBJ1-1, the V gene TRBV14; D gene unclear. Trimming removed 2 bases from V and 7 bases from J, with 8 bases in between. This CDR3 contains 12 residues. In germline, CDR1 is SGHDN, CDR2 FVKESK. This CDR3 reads CASSQSQIEAFF. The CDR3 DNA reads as TGTGCCAGCAGCCAATCCCAAATTGAAGCTTTCTTT.

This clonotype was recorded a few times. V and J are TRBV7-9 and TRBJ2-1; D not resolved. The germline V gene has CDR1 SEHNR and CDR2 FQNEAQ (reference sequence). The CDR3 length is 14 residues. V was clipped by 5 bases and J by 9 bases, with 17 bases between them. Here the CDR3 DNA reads TGTGCCAGCAGCCCGTTACGTTTGAGCTCTGAGCAGTTCTTC. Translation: CASSPLRLSSEQFF. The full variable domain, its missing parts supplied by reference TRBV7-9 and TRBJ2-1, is DTGVSQNPRHKITKRGQNVTFRCDPISEHNRLYWYRQTLGQGPEFLTYFQNEAQLEKSRLLSDRFSAERPKGSFSTLEIQRTEQGDSAMYLCASSPLRLSSEQFFGPGTRLTVL.

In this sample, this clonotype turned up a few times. The CDR3 DNA sequence: TGTGCCAGCAGCTCCCCGACGGAGAGGACCTACGAGCAGTACTTC. Amino acids: CASSSPTERTYEQYF. The chain combines TRBV7-9 with TRBJ2-7; D not certain. This CDR3 comprises 15 residues. The V gene's germline CDR1 is SEHNR and CDR2 FQNEAQ (reference sequence). V lost 4 bases and J 2 bases, leaving 15 bases between the germline ends.

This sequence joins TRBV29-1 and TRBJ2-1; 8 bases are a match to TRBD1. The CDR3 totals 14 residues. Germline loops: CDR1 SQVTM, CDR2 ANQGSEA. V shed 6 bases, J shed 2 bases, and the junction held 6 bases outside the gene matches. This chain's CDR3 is CSVPRQGPYNEQFF. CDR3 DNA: TGCAGCGTGCCCCGACAGGGGCCCTACAATGAGCAGTTCTTC.

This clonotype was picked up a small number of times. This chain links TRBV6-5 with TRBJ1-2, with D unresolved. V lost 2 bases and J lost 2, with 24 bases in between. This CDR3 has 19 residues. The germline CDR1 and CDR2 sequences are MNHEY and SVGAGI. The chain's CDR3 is CASSYPKTEEGFVNYGYTF. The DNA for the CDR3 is TGTGCCAGCAGTTACCCAAAGACCGAGGAAGGGTTTGTCAACTATGGCTACACCTTC.

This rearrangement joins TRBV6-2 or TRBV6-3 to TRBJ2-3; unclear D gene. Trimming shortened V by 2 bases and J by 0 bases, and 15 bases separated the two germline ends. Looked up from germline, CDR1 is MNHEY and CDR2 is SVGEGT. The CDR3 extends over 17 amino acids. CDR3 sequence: CASSYVLADPSTDTQYF. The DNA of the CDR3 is TGTGCCAGCAGTTACGTCCTCGCCGACCCTAGCACAGATACGCAGTATTTT.

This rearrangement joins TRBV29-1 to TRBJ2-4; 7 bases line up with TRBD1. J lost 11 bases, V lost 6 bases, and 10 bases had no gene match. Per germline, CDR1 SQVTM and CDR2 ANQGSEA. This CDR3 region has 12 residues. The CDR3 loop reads CSVQGTEGFQYF. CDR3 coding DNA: TGCAGCGTACAGGGGACCGAGGGGTTTCAGTACTTC.

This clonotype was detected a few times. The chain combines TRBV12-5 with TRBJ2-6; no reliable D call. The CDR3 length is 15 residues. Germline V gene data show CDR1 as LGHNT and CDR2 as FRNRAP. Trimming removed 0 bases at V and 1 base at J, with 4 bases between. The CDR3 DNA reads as TGTGCTAGTGGTTTGGTAGGATCTGGGGCCAACGTCCTGACTTTC. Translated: CASGLVGSGANVLTF.

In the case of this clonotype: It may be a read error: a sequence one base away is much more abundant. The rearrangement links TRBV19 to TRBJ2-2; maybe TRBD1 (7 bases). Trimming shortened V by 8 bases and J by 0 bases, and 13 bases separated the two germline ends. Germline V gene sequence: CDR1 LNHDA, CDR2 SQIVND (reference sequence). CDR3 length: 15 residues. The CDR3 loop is CASRAGQTNTGELFF. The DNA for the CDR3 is TGTGCCAGTCGTGCGGGACAGACGAACACCGGGGAGCTGTTTTTT.